The 14 T cell receptor beta chains below all came from one sample that was sequenced in a study of OX40 agonist ivuxolimab in advanced cancers. Sequencing used immunoSEQ multiplex PCR; TCRdb keeps in-frame clones, though not all of them. The sample lists 81,000 or so clones; approximately 94% were seen once. This specimen was CD4+ or CD8+ T cells sorted from blood, taken in a trial of the OX40 agonist ivuxolimab. Receptor source: an adult with an advanced solid tumor such as melanoma, head and neck, liver or kidney cancer.

The chain combines TRBV4-2 with TRBJ2-3; possibly TRBD1 or TRBD2 for D (5 bases each). Germline lookup yields CDR1 LGHNA and CDR2 YNFKEQ. The V gene lost 4 bases and the J gene lost 2 bases, with 16 bases spanning the gap. There are 16 residues in the CDR3. The CDR3 DNA follows: TGTGCCAGCAGCCTTTTGGGACCTTCCAACACAGATACGCAGTATTTT. It yields the protein CASSLLGPSNTDTQYF.

J is TRBJ1-3 and V is TRBV9; 8 bases agree with TRBD1. Germline lookup yields CDR1 SGDLS and CDR2 YYNGEE. This CDR3 has 13 residues. V dropped 7 bases and J dropped 5; count of bases not matched to a gene: 5. The CDR3 DNA reads TGTGCCAGCGAGGACAGGGACCGAAACACCATATATTTT. Its protein product is CASEDRDRNTIYF.

The rearrangement uses TRBV7-2 and TRBJ1-1, with unresolved D. The V gene's germline CDR1 is SGHTA and CDR2 FQGNSA. CDR3 length: 17 residues. Trimming stripped 8 bases from V and 1 base from J, with 23 bases between. The CDR3 reads CASGEGAPDLWNTEAFF. The DNA for the CDR3 is TGTGCCAGCGGCGAAGGTGCACCGGACCTGTGGAACACTGAAGCTTTCTTT. Using reference TRBV7-2 and TRBJ1-1 for the parts outside the CDR3, the full variable domain is GAGVSQSPSNKVTEKGKDVELRCDPISGHTALYWYRQSLGQGLEFLIYFQGNSAPDKSGLPSDRFSAERTGGSVSTLTIQRTQQEDSAVYLCASGEGAPDLWNTEAFFGQGTRLTVV.

The gene calls are TRBV11-3 and TRBJ2-5; TRBD1 matches 7 bases. The germline gives CDR1 SGHNT, CDR2 YENEEA. The V and J ends lost 2 bases and 2 bases, in that order; junction bases with no gene match: 5. The CDR3 consists of 15 residues. The CDR3 reads CASSLWGTEQETQYF. In DNA form, the CDR3 reads TGTGCCAGCAGCTTATGGGGGACAGAACAAGAGACCCAGTACTTC.

The chain is built from TRBV15 and TRBJ1-1; D gene uncertain. Germline V CDR1 and CDR2: LNHNV, YYDKDF (reference sequence). V lost 5 bases and J lost 2, with 18 bases in between. The CDR3 loop spans 16 amino acids. In DNA, the CDR3 is TGTGCCACCAGCTCAGCCTGGAAGAACCCCAACACTGAAGCTTTCTTT. It translates to CATSSAWKNPNTEAFF.

The gene calls are TRBV6-1 and TRBJ2-1; weak D call: TRBD2 (7 bases). CDR1 MNHNS and CDR2 SASEGT come from the germline V gene. V was trimmed by 0 bases and J by 9 bases, leaving 18 bases between them. The CDR3 spans 16 residues. CDR3 in DNA: TGTGCCAGCAGTGAAGCGTGGAGGGGGGGCACGGGTGAGCAGTTCTTC. Amino acid sequence: CASSEAWRGGTGEQFF.

V and J are TRBV11-3 and TRBJ2-5, with TRBD1 matching over 10 bases. Trimming cost V 4 bases and J 4 bases; bases outside gene matches: 3. In germline, CDR1 is SGHNT, CDR2 YENEEA. This CDR3 has 14 residues. As DNA, the CDR3 is TGTGCCAGCAGCTCAGGACAGGGGGTAGAGACCCAGTACTTC. It specifies CASSSGQGVETQYF.

The rearrangement uses TRBV27 and TRBJ1-5; 9 bases are a match to TRBD1. With 4 bases clipped from V and 3 bases from J, the junction kept 1 base outside the gene matches. CDR3 length: 14 amino acids. The germline V gene encodes CDR1 MNHEY and CDR2 SMNVEV (reference sequence). The CDR3 reads CASSYRGHNQPQHF. Here the CDR3 DNA reads TGTGCCAGCAGTTACAGGGGGCACAATCAGCCCCAGCATTTT.

This clone appeared a few times. This chain links TRBV9 with TRBJ1-1, with D unclear. The germline V and J ends were trimmed by 2 bases and 1 base, with 6 bases remaining between them. CDR1 is SGDLS, CDR2 YYNGEE, per germline. The CDR3 runs 13 residues. The CDR3 nucleotides read TGTGCCAGCAGCGTGGGCAGGAACACTGAAGCTTTCTTT. Protein sequence: CASSVGRNTEAFF.

The rearrangement links TRBV19 to TRBJ2-1; D is possibly TRBD1 or TRBD2 (5 bases each). The CDR3 runs 17 residues. Germline values: CDR1 LNHDA, CDR2 SQIVND (reference sequence). Trimming pared 5 bases from V and 0 bases from J, leaving 17 bases between. The CDR3 DNA sequence: TGTGCCAGTAGTCCCTTCGGGGCGGCAGGCTCCTACAATGAGCAGTTCTTC. It yields the protein CASSPFGAAGSYNEQFF.

The chain employs TRBV6-6 and TRBJ1-3, with a weak D call TRBD1 (5 bases). The V gene's germline CDR1 is MNHNY and CDR2 SVGAGI (reference sequence). V was shortened by 0 bases and J by 1 base, with 7 bases between the two germline ends. The CDR3 length is 15 residues. DNA of the CDR3: TGTGCCAGCAGTTACTCAGCAGGGTCTGGAAACACCATATATTTT. Translating it yields CASSYSAGSGNTIYF.

V is TRBV4-1 and J is TRBJ1-3; D is perhaps TRBD1 (6 bases). The CDR3 spans 15 residues. Germline CDR1 MGHRA, CDR2 YSYEKL. V lost 1 base, J lost 4 bases, and 11 bases lay in between. CDR3 coding DNA: TGCGCCAGCAGCCAAGCACAGGGACCCGGAAACACCATATATTTT. Amino acid sequence: CASSQAQGPGNTIYF.

This sequence joins TRBV10-3 and TRBJ2-7; 7 bases align to TRBD1. Losses at the gene ends were 2 bases for V and 3 bases for J; bases not matched to a gene: 7. The CDR3 covers 15 residues. Germline-derived CDR1 and CDR2 are ENHRY and SYGVKD. In DNA, the CDR3 is TGTGCCATCAGTGAGCCGACAGGGAACTACTACGAGCAGTACTTC. The encoded protein is CAISEPTGNYYEQYF.

This chain's CDR3 is CASSVATGYSYGYTF. In DNA form, the CDR3 reads TGTGCCAGCAGCGTTGCAACAGGGTATAGCTATGGCTACACCTTC. V and J are TRBV9 and TRBJ1-2, with D possibly TRBD1 on 6 matching bases. Trimming stripped 2 bases from V and 4 bases from J, with 15 bases between. Germline V gives CDR1 SGDLS, CDR2 YYNGEE. The CDR3 is 15 residues long.